This T cell receptor beta chain originates from a study of cytomegalovirus exposure and HLA in healthy donors (dated by TCRdb to the late 2010s). The study in broad terms: According to an earlier analysis of around 600 of the donors, some 180 million T cells yielded roughly 110 million unique TCR beta sequences and approximately 300 Gb of sequence data. Across approximately 400 genotyped donors of the cohort, an average of approximately 200,000 unique TCR beta nucleotide sequences per donor were sequenced, and approximately 17% of those sequences were non-productive. In addition to the first cohort of several hundred subjects, a separate validation cohort of 120 different subjects was used. Donor age, sex, ethnicity and CMV serostatus were compiled alongside the repertoire data. Among the roughly 370 genotyped donors, approximately 76% belonged to the genetic ancestry cluster associated with self-reported Caucasian donors. The study aimed to test whether cataloging public T cell receptors could reveal signatures of past pathogen exposure. An early release that covered about 640 HLA-typed donors contained 300 to 350 gigabases of sequencing data and 70 million to 100 million unique TCR sequences. Rather than using new phenotypic data, the later analysis identified candidate immune exposures from TCR beta sequences and from how often those sequences occurred across donors. In a later genetic analysis, genome-wide SNP genotypes for about three fifths of the 666 donors were used, and that subset was treated as a discovery cohort. To predict cytomegalovirus infection status, the study combined high-throughput TCR immunosequencing, statistical association of individual TCRs with disease status, and machine learning. The study profiled the T cell repertoires of under 850 subjects by immunosequencing and related them to cytomegalovirus serostatus. In a later analysis, previously published TCR beta repertoires from fewer than 750 donors were re-analyzed and high-resolution HLA genotyping was added so that TCR occurrence patterns could be studied. Both class I and class II loci were covered by HLA typing, at four-digit resolution. Every repertoire in the discovery cohort had been generated on one and the same sequencing platform. An earlier analysis of approximately 640 of the donors applied high-throughput TCR beta sequencing to assess whether each TCR beta V gene segment acted as functional or pseudogenic. The number of typed donors differed by locus: about 629-630 for A, B, C, DRB1 and DQB1; 500 to 550 for DQA1; around 610 for DPA1; and around 490 for DPB1. Because of strong linkage in the cohort, a few DR-DQ haplotypes were treated as single units for association and clustering.

General findings and caveats noted by the study authors: A later genetic analysis reported fewer N-insertions in productive TCRs among donors in an Asian-associated ancestry cluster than the 666-donor mean. Immune exposure information for the cohort was limited to CMV serostatus. In a later analysis, some 17,000 TCR beta sequences were associated with specific HLA alleles at a false discovery rate of 0.05. In an earlier analysis of several hundred of the donors, most TCR beta V segments were observed in productive rearrangements about 87% or about 30% of the time, broadly matching IMGT annotations. The cohort was sequenced for TCR beta chains only, and without alpha or paired-chain data the features that could be detected were limited. Because some donors lacked HLA typing at each locus, the association tests relied only on the typed subset. A further reported finding was that TCR beta sequences accurately predicted the HLA-A and HLA-B alleles for most subjects in the first cohort. A cluster of highly shared sequence variants was judged likely to be a technical artifact of the sequencing pipeline. V-gene and J-gene trimming of TCR beta chains was associated with a missense DCLRE1C variant in a later genetic analysis, and the association was replicated in an independent cohort. In both the original and validation cohorts, the classifier was reported to diagnose cytomegalovirus status with high specificity and sensitivity. A later analysis reported that several top co-occurrence clusters appeared linked to parvovirus B19, influenza, CMV and Epstein-Barr virus. Strong co-occurrence of HLA alleles, especially DR and DQ, made assigning TCR associations to individual alleles difficult. Most CMV-associated TCR beta chains appeared to be HLA-restricted in a later analysis, and the HLA associations seemed to be driven largely by CMV exposure. The study listed over 150 TCR beta chains as associated with cytomegalovirus. In vitro tests confirmed that three of the cytomegalovirus-associated TCR beta chains recognize cytomegalovirus antigens. Roughly uniform sequencing depth across donors was assumed in presence/absence analyses, although this assumption may not hold. In a later analysis, HLA-associated TCR beta chains were found to be more clonally expanded and to have lower generation probabilities than equally common non-associated chains. Some 15 rarely observed V segments, including chromosome 9 orphons, were excluded from the earlier analysis of a few hundred of the donors because counts were too low. While some public TCRs were present in many individuals, most TCR sequences turned up only very rarely across donors. A later analysis found that TCR association rates varied across HLA loci, with DRB1 alleles showing the most associated TCRs and HLA-C alleles the fewest. According to the authors, the approach could potentially be generalized to other disease states and immunological phenotypes. Correlated functional status among segregating V segments might be attributable to linkage disequilibrium, but an unknown experimental factor could not be ruled out.

About this clone itself: The antigen it binds to is not known.

Library preparation employed the immunoSEQ multiplex PCR assay. The multiplex PCR relied on a mix of 60 forward primers for TCR Vbeta segments and 13 reverse primers for TCR Jbeta segments. Amplification of the CDR3 region of rearranged TCR beta genes was performed with a multiplex PCR assay on genomic DNA. The amplified TCR beta libraries were sequenced on the Illumina HiSeq System as 87-base-pair reads. The source study handled its data this way. A later analysis tallied roughly 80 million unique TCR beta chains across the 700 or so repertoires, and approximately 11 million of those chains were shared by two or more donors. Raw reads were error-corrected and collapsed into unique sequences by a nearest-neighbor algorithm in which closely related sequences were merged to remove PCR and sequencing errors. V, D and J gene segments were assigned by aligning CDR3 sequences to IMGT reference sequences. For a sequence to be retained, at least a six-nucleotide match to both a V gene segment and a J gene segment was required. A rearrangement counted as productive if the CDR3 had no stop codons and remained in frame with V and J, and every other rearrangement counted as non-productive. Following IMGT convention, CDR3 was defined as the stretch from the second conserved V-encoded cysteine to the conserved J-encoded phenylalanine. The earlier analysis of roughly 590 of the donors excluded sequences that lacked an unambiguous match to a single V gene segment. In an earlier analysis of 450 to 750 of the donors, a V segment was called functional when productive rearrangements were above 56.7%, and segregating when the standard deviation between donors exceeded 5%. A statistical classification framework was developed to diagnose cytomegalovirus status using the catalog of TCR beta chain sequences. A later analysis assigned V and J genes by comparing TCR nucleotide sequences with IMGT/GENE-DB human TR gene sequences. A later analysis assigned CDR3 sequences and most-parsimonious VDJ recombination scenarios with the TCRdist pipeline. In a later analysis, each TCR beta chain was defined by its CDR3 amino acid sequence together with its V-gene family, and reads without a unique V-gene family were excluded. As a way to deal with suspected cross-contamination and a sequencing artifact, a later analysis dropped nearly 600 nucleotide sequences that were highly shared and had low generation probability. In a later analysis, a clonal expansion index for each public chain was calculated from normalized within-repertoire ranks of inferred template counts. In a later analysis, generation probabilities were computed with a VDJ recombination model fitted to out-of-frame rearrangements, and the resulting probabilities were checked against IGoR. A later analysis scored TCR-TCR, TCR-HLA and TCR-CMV co-occurrence with hypergeometric tests, applying a repertoire-size bias correction to TCR pairs. A later analysis estimated false discovery rates by permuting HLA or CMV assignments 20 times. In a later analysis, co-occurring TCRs were grouped using DBSCAN, with TCRdist sequence similarity added in when clustering inside HLA-allele-positive subsets. Co-occurrence clustering excluded repertoires with fewer than 30,000 or more than 120,000 public chains, plus five with anomalous nucleotide sharing. In its TCRdb copy, this immuneACCESS table keeps in-frame sequences only and misses some clones. Where compared with another copy, unresolved V genes explain less than half of these, and the others have no known cause. V, J and clone size were drawn from that table, and D and trimming were deduced from the DNA. The table kept for this sample lists roughly 73,000 clones. The ten biggest clones cover approximately 14% of the sample.

The cohort consisted of approximately 670 healthy bone marrow donors. Cohort members were all nominally healthy when sampled, although unrecorded immune exposures were likely present. The donor was CMV seropositive and belonged to the group of 250 to 300 seropositive cohort members. A peripheral blood sample was collected from each donor, and TCR beta sequencing was performed on peripheral blood mononuclear cells. Genomic DNA was extracted from the blood cell samples with the Qiagen DNeasy Blood Extraction Kit. The receptor was derived from a man aged 50-60 years in good health and CMV-seropositive. Sequencing was performed on PBMCs.

The nucleotide sequence is given as TGTGCCAGCGAGGGGGCATACAATGAGCAGTTCTTC. It codes for CASEGAYNEQFF. The sequence is built from TRBV6-5 and TRBJ2-1; TRBD1 fits 7 bases in the junction. From a lookup of the germline V gene, CDR1 and CDR2 are MNHEY and SVGAGI. Trimming removed 8 bases from V and 4 bases from J; the gene matches leave 2 bases unexplained. From its cysteine to its phenylalanine, the CDR3 spans 12 amino acids. The read is trimmed to its CDR3 DNA, 36 bases read in frame from base 1.